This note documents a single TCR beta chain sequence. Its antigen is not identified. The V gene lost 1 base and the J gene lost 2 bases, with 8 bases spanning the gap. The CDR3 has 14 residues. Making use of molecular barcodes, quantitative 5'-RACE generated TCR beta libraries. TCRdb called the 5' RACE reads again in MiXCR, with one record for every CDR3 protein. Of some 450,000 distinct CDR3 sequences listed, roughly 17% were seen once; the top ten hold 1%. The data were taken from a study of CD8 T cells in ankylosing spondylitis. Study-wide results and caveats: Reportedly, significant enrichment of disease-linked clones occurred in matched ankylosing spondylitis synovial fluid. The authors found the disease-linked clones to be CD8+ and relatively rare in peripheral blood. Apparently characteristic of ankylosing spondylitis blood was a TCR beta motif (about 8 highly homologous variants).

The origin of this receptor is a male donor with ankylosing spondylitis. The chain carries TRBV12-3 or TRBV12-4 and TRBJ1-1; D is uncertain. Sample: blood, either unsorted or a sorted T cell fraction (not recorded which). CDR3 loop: CASSLEQHNTEAFF. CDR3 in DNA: TGTGCCAGCAGTTTAGAACAGCATAACACTGAAGCTTTCTTT.